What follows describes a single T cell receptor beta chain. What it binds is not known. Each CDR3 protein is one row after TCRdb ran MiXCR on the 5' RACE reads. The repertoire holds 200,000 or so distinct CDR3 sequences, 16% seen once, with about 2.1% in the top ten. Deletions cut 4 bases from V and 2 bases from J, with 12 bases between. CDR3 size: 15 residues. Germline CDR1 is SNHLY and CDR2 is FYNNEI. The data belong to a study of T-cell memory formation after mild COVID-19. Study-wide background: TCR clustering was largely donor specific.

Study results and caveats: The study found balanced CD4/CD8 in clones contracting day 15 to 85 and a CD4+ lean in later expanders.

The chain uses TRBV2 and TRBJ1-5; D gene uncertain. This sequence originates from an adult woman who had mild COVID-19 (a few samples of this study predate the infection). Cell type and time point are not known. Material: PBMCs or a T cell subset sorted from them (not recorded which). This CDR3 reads CASSVAGVGNQPQHF. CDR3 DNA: TGTGCCAGCAGTGTGGCCGGTGTGGGCAATCAGCCCCAGCATTTT. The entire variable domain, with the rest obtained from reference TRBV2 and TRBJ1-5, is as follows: EPEVTQTPSHQVTQMGQEVILRCVPISNHLYFYWYRQILGQKVEFLVSFYNNEISEKSEIFDDQFSVERPDGSNFTLKIRSTKLEDSAMYFCASSVAGVGNQPQHFGDGTRLSIL.